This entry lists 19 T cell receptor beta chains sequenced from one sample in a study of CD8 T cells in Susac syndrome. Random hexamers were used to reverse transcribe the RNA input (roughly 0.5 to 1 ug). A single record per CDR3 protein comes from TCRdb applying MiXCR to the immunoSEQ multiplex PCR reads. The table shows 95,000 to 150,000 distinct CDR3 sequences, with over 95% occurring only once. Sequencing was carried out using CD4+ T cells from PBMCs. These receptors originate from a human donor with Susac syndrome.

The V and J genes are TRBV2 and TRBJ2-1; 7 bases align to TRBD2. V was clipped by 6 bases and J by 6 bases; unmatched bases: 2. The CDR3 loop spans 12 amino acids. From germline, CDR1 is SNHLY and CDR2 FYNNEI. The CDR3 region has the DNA TGTGCCAGCAGGCCGGGGGGCAATGAGCAGTTCTTC. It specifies CASRPGGNEQFF.

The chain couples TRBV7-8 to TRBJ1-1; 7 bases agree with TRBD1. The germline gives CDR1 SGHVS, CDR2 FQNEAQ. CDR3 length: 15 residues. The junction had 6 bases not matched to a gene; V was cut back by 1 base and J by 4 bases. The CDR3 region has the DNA TGTGCCAGCAGCTTAGACGAGGGGGCGACCACTGAAGCTTTCTTT. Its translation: CASSLDEGATTEAFF.

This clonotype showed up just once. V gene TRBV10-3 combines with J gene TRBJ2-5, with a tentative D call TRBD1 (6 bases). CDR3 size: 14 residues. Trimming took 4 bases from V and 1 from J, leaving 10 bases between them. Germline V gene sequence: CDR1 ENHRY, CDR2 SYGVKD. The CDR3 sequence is CAISVGQIQETQYF. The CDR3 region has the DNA TGTGCCATCAGTGTAGGACAGATCCAAGAGACCCAGTACTTC.

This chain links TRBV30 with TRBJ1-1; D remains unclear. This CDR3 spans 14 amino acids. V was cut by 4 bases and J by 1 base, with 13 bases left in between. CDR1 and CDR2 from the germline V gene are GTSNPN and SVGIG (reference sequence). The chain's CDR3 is CAWTTMTGNTEAFF. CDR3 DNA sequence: TGTGCCTGGACCACTATGACGGGGAACACTGAAGCTTTCTTT.

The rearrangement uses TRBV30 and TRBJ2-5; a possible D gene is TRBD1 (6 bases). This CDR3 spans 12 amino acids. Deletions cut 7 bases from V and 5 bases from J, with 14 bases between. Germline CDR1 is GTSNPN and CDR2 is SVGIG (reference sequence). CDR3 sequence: CAYSGDGETQYF. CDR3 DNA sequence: TGTGCCTATTCAGGGGACGGGGAGACCCAGTACTTC. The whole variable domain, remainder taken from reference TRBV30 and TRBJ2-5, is SQTIHQWPATLVQPVGSPLSLECTVEGTSNPNLYWYRQAAGRGLQLLFYSVGIGQISSEVPQNLSASRPQDRQFILSSKKLLLSDSGFYLCAYSGDGETQYFGPGTRLLVL.

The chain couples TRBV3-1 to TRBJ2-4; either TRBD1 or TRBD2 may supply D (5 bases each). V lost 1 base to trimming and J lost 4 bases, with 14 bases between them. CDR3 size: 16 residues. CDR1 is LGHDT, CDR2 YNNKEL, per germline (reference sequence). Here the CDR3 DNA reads TGTGCCAGCAGCCAAGGGGGGTTAAAGCCAAAAAACATTCAGTACTTC. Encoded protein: CASSQGGLKPKNIQYF.

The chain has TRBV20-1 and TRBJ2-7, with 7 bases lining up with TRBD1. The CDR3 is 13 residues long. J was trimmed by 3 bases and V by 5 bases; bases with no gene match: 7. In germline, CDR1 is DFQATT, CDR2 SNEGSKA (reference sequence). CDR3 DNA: TGCAGTGCTCCTGGACAGGTCTACTACGAGCAGTACTTC. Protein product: CSAPGQVYYEQYF.

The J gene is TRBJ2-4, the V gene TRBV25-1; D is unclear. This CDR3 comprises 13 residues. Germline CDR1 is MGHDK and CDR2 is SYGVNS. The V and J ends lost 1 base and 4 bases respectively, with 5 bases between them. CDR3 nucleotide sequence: TGTGCCAGCAGTGAATCCAGTAAAAACATTCAGTACTTC. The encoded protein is CASSESSKNIQYF.

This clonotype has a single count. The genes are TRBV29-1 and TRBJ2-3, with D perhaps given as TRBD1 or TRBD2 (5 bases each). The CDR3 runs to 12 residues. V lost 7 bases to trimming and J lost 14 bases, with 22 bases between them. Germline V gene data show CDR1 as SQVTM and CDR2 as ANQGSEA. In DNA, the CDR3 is TGCAGCGCTGAGGAAATGTGGGGGACGGTGTATTTT. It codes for CSAEEMWGTVYF.

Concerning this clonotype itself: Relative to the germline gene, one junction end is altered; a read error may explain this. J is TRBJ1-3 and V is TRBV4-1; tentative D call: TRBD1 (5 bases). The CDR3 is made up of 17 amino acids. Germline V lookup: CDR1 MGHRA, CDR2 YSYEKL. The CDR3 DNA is TGCGCCAGCAGCCAACGTGCCGAGGGCAGGGATGGATACACCATATATTTT. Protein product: CASSQRAEGRDGYTIYF.

CDR3 coding DNA: TGTGCCAGCAGCCGCCGGACAGTCGGGGCCAACGTCCTGACTTTC. Translating it yields CASSRRTVGANVLTF. This chain connects TRBV5-6 to TRBJ2-6, with D perhaps matching TRBD1 (6 bases). Germline V gene lookup returns CDR1 SGHDT and CDR2 YYEEEE. The CDR3 loop spans 15 amino acids. V lost 4 bases and J lost 4, with 12 bases in between.

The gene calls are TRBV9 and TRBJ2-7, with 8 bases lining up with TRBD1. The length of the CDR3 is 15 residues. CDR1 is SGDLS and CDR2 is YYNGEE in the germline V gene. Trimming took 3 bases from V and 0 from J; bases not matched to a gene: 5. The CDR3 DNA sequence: TGTGCCAGCAGCGGACAGGGGACAACCTCCTACGAGCAGTACTTC. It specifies CASSGQGTTSYEQYF.

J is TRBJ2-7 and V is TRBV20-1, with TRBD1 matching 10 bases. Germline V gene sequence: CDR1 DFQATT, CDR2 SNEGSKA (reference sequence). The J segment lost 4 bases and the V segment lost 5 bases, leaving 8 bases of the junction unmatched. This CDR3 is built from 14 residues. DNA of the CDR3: TGCAGTGCTCAAAAGGGACAGGGGACTTACGAGCAGTACTTC. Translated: CSAQKGQGTYEQYF.

Written as DNA, the CDR3 is TGTGCCAGCAGCAGCGGGTTCCATGAGCAGTTCTTC. Its translation: CASSSGFHEQFF. J is TRBJ2-1 and V is TRBV2; the D gene is possibly TRBD2 (6 bases). This CDR3 is built from 12 residues. Germline CDR1 and CDR2: SNHLY and FYNNEI. V was clipped by 6 bases and J by 8 bases, with 11 bases between them. The variable domain in full, completed from reference TRBV2 and TRBJ2-1, reads EPEVTQTPSHQVTQMGQEVILRCVPISNHLYFYWYRQILGQKVEFLVSFYNNEISEKSEIFDDQFSVERPDGSNFTLKIRSTKLEDSAMYFCASSSGFHEQFFGPGTRLTVL.

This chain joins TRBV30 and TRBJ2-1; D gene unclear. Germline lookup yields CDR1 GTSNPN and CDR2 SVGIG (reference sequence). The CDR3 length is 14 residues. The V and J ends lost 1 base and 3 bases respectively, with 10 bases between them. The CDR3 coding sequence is TGTGCCTGGAGTGGTGGAGCCGACTACAATGAGCAGTTCTTC. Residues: CAWSGGADYNEQFF.

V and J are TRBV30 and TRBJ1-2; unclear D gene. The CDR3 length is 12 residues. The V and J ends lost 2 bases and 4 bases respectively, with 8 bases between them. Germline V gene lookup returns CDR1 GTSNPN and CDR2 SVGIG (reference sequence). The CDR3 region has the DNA TGTGCCTGGAGTCATCCGGGCTATGGCTACACCTTC. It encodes CAWSHPGYGYTF.

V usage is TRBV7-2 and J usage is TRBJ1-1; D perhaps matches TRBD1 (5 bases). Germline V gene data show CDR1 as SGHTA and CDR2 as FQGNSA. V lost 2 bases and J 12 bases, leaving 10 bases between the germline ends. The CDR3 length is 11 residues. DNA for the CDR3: TGTGCCAGCAGCTTACTGGGACCCTCTTTCTTT. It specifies CASSLLGPSFF.

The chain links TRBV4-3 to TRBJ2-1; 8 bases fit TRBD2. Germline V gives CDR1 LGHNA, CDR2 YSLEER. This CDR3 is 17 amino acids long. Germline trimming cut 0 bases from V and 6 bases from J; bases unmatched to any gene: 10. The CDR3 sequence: CASSQDITSGSRNEQFF. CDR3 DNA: TGCGCCAGCAGCCAAGATATTACGAGCGGGAGTCGCAATGAGCAGTTCTTC.

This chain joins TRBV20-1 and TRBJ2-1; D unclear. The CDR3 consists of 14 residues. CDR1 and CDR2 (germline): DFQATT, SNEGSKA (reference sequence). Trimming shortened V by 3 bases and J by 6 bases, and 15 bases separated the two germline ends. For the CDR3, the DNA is TGCAGTGCTAGCTGGATGGTAAAAGGCAATGAGCAGTTCTTC. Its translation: CSASWMVKGNEQFF.